This is a list of T cell receptor beta chains from one sample in a study of T cell responses to AZD1222 COVID-19 vaccine. The data were produced by immunoSEQ multiplex PCR, yet TCRdb's version contains in-frame clones alone and is incomplete. The sample includes 150,000 to 200,000 clones, roughly 92% seen only once; the top ten take 3.5% to 4%. The sequencing used peripheral blood, collected 28 days after the second dose of the MenACWY control vaccine. These receptors originate from an adult who received the MenACWY meningococcal vaccine as a control. Each CDR3 is given with its conserved first and last residue. The D gene is left open where the match is weak. The size of a clone is reported for some rows only, either as once, few or many, or as a class for expanded clones.

CASSGLAGGSTDTQYF	TGTGCCAGCAGTGGCCTAGCGGGAGGTAGCACAGATACGCAGTATTTT	TRBJ2-3	TRBV9	-	TRBD2
CASSSETQYF	TGTGCCAGCAGTTCCGAGACCCAGTACTTC	TRBJ2-5	TRBV6-6	once	-
CASSGPRRDRYTNTEAFF	TGTGCCAGTAGTGGTCCACGTCGGGACAGATACACAAACACTGAAGCTTTCTTT	TRBJ1-1	TRBV19	-	TRBD1
CASSPQGYGNTIYF	TGTGCCAGCTCACCACAGGGGTACGGAAACACCATATATTTT	TRBJ1-3	TRBV18	-	-
CSARTGRSNSPLHF	TGCAGCGCGCGGACAGGGAGGAGTAATTCACCCCTCCACTTT	TRBJ1-6	TRBV29-1	-	TRBD1
CASSFDGMNTEAFF	TGTGCCAGCAGCTTTGACGGCATGAACACTGAAGCTTTCTTT	TRBJ1-1	TRBV7-9	-	-
CASSLRGAGTGSEKLFF	TGCGCCAGCAGCCTCAGGGGAGCCGGGACAGGGTCTGAAAAACTGTTTTTT	TRBJ1-4	TRBV4-1	once	TRBD1
CASSQGTQNTGELFF	TGTGCCAGCAGCCAAGGGACTCAGAACACCGGGGAGCTGTTTTTT	TRBJ2-2	TRBV4-2	-	-
CAWSDRGGNQPQHF	TGTGCCTGGAGCGACAGGGGTGGCAATCAGCCCCAGCATTTT	TRBJ1-5	TRBV30	-	TRBD1
CASSFWGGGSDTEAFF	TGTGCCAGCAGTTTTTGGGGGGGTGGGTCCGACACTGAAGCTTTCTTT	TRBJ1-1	TRBV28	-	-
CASSQDVSGELFF	TGCGCCAGCAGCCAAGACGTTTCCGGGGAGCTGTTTTTT	TRBJ2-2	TRBV4-3	-	-
CASSPVVSPTTNEKLFF	TGTGCCAGCAGCCCGGTTGTTTCCCCCACAACTAATGAAAAACTGTTTTTT	TRBJ1-4	TRBV27	-	-
CASSLALGDRKQFF	TGTGCCAGCAGCTTAGCGCTAGGGGATAGGAAGCAGTTCTTC	TRBJ2-1	TRBV7-7	-	-
CASSPRDSFSGANVLTF	TGTGCCAGCAGCCCCCGGGACAGCTTCTCTGGGGCCAACGTCCTGACTTTC	TRBJ2-6	TRBV7-2	-	TRBD1
CASSPGQFYGYTF	TGTGCCAGCAGTCCTGGACAGTTCTATGGCTACACCTTC	TRBJ1-2	TRBV12-3/TRBV12-4	-	-
CACLGDNSYEQYF	TGTGCCTGCCTGGGGGACAACTCCTACGAGCAGTACTTC	TRBJ2-7	TRBV30	-	-
CASRGTGRNTEAFF	TGTGCCAGCAGGGGGACAGGGCGGAACACTGAAGCTTTCTTT	TRBJ1-1	TRBV6-4	-	TRBD1
CASSSGLAGEETQYF	TGTGCCAGCAGCTCGGGACTAGCGGGAGAAGAGACCCAGTACTTC	TRBJ2-5	TRBV5-4	-	TRBD2
CASSLGFSGYTF	TGTGCCAGCAGCTTAGGGTTCTCTGGCTACACCTTC	TRBJ1-2	TRBV7-9	few	-
CASSASGDTDTQYF	TGTGCCAGCAGCGCTAGCGGGGACACAGATACGCAGTATTTT	TRBJ2-3	TRBV9	-	TRBD2
CASSSRGRANTEAFF	TGTGCCAGCAGTTCCCGGGGACGGGCGAATACTGAAGCTTTCTTT	TRBJ1-1	TRBV28	-	-
CASSLIGSSYNEQFF	TGCGCCAGCAGCTTGATCGGGAGCTCCTACAATGAGCAGTTCTTC	TRBJ2-1	TRBV5-1	-	-